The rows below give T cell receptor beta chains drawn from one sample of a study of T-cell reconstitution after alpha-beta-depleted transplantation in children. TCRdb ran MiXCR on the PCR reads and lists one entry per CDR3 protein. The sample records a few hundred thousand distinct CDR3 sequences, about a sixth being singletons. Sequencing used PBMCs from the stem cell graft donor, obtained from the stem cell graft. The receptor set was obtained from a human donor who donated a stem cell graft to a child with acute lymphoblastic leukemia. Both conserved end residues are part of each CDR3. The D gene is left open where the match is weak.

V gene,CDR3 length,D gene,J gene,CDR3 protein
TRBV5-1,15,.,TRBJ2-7,CASSLGTSLSYEQYF
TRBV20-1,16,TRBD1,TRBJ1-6,CSALLLPTGENSPLHF
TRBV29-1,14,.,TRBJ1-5,CSAWDGALGQPQHF
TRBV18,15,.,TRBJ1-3,CASSPRLGNENTIYF
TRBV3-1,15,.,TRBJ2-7,CASSQDLGPSYEQYF
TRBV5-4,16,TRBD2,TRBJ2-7,CASSPGAGGTIYEQYF
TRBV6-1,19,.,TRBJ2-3,CASSEEGRGLGMVSDTQYF
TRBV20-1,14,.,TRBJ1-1,CSAQADRSLRGAFF
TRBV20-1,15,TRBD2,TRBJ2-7,CSARDLGGRAAEQYF
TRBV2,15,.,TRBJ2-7,CASSGETFSSYEQYF
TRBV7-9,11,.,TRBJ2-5,CASSVDRSYIF
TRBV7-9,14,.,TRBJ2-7,CASSIGQPSYEQYF
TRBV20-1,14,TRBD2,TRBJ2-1,CSARNRLADNEQFF
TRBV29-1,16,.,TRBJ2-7,CSVEEASRTSTYEQYF
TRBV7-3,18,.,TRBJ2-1,CASSLTQPNIPSYNEQFF
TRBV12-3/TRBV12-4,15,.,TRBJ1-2,CASSRGRGTAYGYTF
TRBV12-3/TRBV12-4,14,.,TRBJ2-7,CASRLAGVSYDQYF
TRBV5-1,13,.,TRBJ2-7,CASSSHSTSEQYF
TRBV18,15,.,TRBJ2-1,CASSPNTGPNNEQFF
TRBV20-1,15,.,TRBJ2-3,CSVRPEASYPDTQYF
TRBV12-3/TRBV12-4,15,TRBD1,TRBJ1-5,CASSPTGGRNQPQHF
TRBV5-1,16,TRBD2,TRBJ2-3,CASSLERLAGKRTQYF
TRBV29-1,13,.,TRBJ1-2,CSVEGTLNRDYTF
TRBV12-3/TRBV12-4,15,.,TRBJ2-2,CASRHRKTITGELFF
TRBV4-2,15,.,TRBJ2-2,CASSRRGGDTGELFF
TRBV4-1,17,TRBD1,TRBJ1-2,CASSQERFQGANYGYTF
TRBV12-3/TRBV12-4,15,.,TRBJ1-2,CASSGLTGLNYGYTF
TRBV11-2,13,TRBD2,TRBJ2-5,CASSSSGQETQYF
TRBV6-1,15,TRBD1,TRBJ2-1,CASRGQGRGQDEQFF
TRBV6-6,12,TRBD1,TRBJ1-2,CASSQGAGGYTF
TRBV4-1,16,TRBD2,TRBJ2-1,CASSRPRDWEGDEQFF
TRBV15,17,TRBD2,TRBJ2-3,CALGLAGSARSTDTQYF
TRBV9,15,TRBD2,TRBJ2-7,CASSVGLAASYEQYF
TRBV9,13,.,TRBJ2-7,CASGHGSSYEQYF
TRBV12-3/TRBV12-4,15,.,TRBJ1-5,CASRGTTDSNQPQHF
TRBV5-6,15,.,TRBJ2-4,CASSLQGPAKNIQYF
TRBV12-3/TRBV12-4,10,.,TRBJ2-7,CASSLHEQYF
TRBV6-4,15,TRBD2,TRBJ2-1,CASSVLAGSYNEQFF
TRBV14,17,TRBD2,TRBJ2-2,CASSQDQLAGATGELFF